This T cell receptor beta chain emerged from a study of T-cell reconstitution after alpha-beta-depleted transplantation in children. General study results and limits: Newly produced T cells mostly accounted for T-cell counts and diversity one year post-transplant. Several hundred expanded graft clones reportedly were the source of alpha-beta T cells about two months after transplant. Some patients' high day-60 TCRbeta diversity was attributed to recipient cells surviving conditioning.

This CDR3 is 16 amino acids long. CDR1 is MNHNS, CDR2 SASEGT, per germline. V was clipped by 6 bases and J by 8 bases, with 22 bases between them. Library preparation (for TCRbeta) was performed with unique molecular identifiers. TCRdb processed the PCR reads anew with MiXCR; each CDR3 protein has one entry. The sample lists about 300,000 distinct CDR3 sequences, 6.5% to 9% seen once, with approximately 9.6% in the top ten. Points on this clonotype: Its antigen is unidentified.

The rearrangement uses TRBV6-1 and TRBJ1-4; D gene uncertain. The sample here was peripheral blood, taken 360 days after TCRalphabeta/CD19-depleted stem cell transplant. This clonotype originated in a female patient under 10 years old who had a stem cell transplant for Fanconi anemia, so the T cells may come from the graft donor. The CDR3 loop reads CASRKEGDIVAEKLFF. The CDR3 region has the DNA TGTGCCAGCAGGAAAGAGGGTGACATCGTCGCCGAAAAACTGTTTTTT.